These 8 T cell receptor beta chains share one sample of origin, sequenced in a study of shared clonotypes between healthy human individuals. Some clones are missing from TCRdb's copy, which holds only in-frame ones; the method was immunoSEQ multiplex PCR. The sample lists around 88,000 clones, less than 80% occurring once. The sequenced sample consisted of memory CD8+ T cells sorted from blood. As to subset: CD45RO+ cells pooled with CCR7-negative TemRA cells. The source is a man under 40 in good health.

This clone was observed a single time. The CDR3 loop reads CASSFQGKTYEQYF. The CDR3 coding sequence is TGTGCCAGCAGCTTCCAGGGGAAAACCTACGAGCAGTACTTC. The chain couples TRBV7-8 to TRBJ2-7; D possibly corresponds to TRBD1 (6 bases). V lost 3 bases to trimming and J lost 2 bases, with 11 bases between them. Germline CDR1 is SGHVS and CDR2 is FQNEAQ. The CDR3 covers 14 residues. Combining the CDR3 with reference TRBV7-8 and TRBJ2-7 gives the whole variable domain GAGVSQSPRYKVAKRGQDVALRCDPISGHVSLFWYQQALGQGPEFLTYFQNEAQLDKSGLPSDRFFAERPEGSVSTLKIQRTQQEDSAVYLCASSFQGKTYEQYFGPGTRLTVT.

The CDR3 reads CASSSTGGLGYTF. DNA of the CDR3: TGTGCCAGCAGTTCCACAGGGGGGCTCGGCTACACCTTC. This chain uses TRBV28 with TRBJ1-2; TRBD1 agrees at 8 bases. The CDR3 has 13 residues. J was trimmed by 8 bases and V by 4 bases; bases with no gene match: 6. Germline V gives CDR1 MDHEN, CDR2 SYDVKM.

The chain combines TRBV4-3 with TRBJ2-7; the D is unclear. Germline assignment: CDR1 LGHNA and CDR2 YSLEER. CDR3 length equals 17 residues. V lost 1 base, J lost 2 bases, and 18 bases lay in between. The CDR3: CASSQGSGGDITYEQYF. The CDR3 coding sequence is TGCGCCAGCAGCCAAGGATCGGGCGGCGACATTACCTACGAGCAGTACTTC.

This clone appeared a single time. The rearrangement joins TRBV6-5 to TRBJ1-2; 8 bases align to TRBD1. The germline V gene encodes CDR1 MNHEY and CDR2 SVGAGI. CDR3 length: 13 residues. The V and J ends lost 6 bases and 4 bases, in that order; junction bases with no gene match: 4. The CDR3 loop is CASRTGTGYGYTF. The CDR3 nucleotides are TGTGCCAGCAGAACCGGGACAGGCTATGGCTACACCTTC.

This clone was found many times. This chain links TRBV7-2 with TRBJ2-2, with TRBD1 matching 8 bases. The V and J ends lost 4 bases and 1 base, in that order; junction bases with no gene match: 5. CDR3 length equals 16 residues. Germline V CDR1 and CDR2: SGHTA, FQGNSA. The CDR3 protein is CASSWTGFVNTGELFF. The DNA for the CDR3 is TGTGCCAGCAGCTGGACAGGGTTTGTGAACACCGGGGAGCTGTTTTTT. Full variable domain (rest looked up from reference TRBV7-2 and TRBJ2-2): GAGVSQSPSNKVTEKGKDVELRCDPISGHTALYWYRQSLGQGLEFLIYFQGNSAPDKSGLPSDRFSAERTGGSVSTLTIQRTQQEDSAVYLCASSWTGFVNTGELFFGEGSRLTVL.

This CDR3 reads CASSENGEGADTQYF. The CDR3 DNA reads TGTGCCAGCAGTGAAAATGGTGAGGGCGCAGATACGCAGTATTTT. The chain joins TRBV6-1 to TRBJ2-3; possible D gene TRBD2, 5 bases. Trimming took 2 bases from V and 4 from J, leaving 13 bases between them. The CDR3 runs 15 residues. Germline CDR1 is MNHNS and CDR2 is SASEGT.

This clone appeared a few times. Germline is not matched at one junction end, which may reflect a read error. The V and J genes are TRBV6-1 and TRBJ1-3, with TRBD1 as a possible D gene (5 bases). This CDR3 comprises 10 residues. The germline gives CDR1 MNHNS, CDR2 SASEGT. The CDR3 DNA follows: TGTGCCAGCAGTGACAGGGTTGCAAATTTT. It is translated as CASSDRVANF.

This clone has more than one count but fewer than ten. The genes are TRBV27 and TRBJ2-1; unclear D gene. The CDR3 sequence is 14 residues long. Trimming stripped 4 bases from V and 3 bases from J, with 10 bases between. Germline values: CDR1 MNHEY, CDR2 SMNVEV (reference sequence). Here the CDR3 DNA reads TGTGCCAGCAGTTCCTCGTGGCTCTACAATGAGCAGTTCTTC. Protein product: CASSSSWLYNEQFF.